This T cell receptor beta chain originates from a study of OX40 agonist ivuxolimab in advanced cancers. Looking at the study overall: Patients received intravenous ivuxolimab every 2 weeks at 0.01 to 10 mg/kg. Study-level points and caveats: Dose levels from 0.1 to 3.0 mg/kg saw CD4+ and CD8+ blood T cells expand clonally by week 6.

Of note for this clone: Its matching antigen is unknown.

TCRdb's table, derived via immunoSEQ multiplex PCR, lists solely in-frame clones and lacks some. The repertoire consists of 15,000 to 20,000 clones, with about 90% occurring once and the leading ten covering about 25%. The sequence came from an adult with an advanced solid tumor such as melanoma, head and neck, liver or kidney cancer. Source: CD4+ or CD8+ T cells sorted from blood, taken in a trial of the OX40 agonist ivuxolimab.

The CDR3 spells CASRGDGTYTF. CDR3 nucleotide sequence: TGTGCCAGCAGGGGGGACGGCACCTACACCTTC. This chain uses TRBV9 with TRBJ1-2, with a weak D call TRBD1 (5 bases). In germline, CDR1 is SGDLS, CDR2 YYNGEE. V lost 5 bases and J 10 bases, leaving 12 bases between the germline ends. CDR3 length: 11 amino acids.